This T cell receptor beta chain was observed in a study of shared clonotypes between healthy human individuals. About the research overall: Plates per donor: three CD4 naive, three CD4 memory, two CD8 naive, one CD8 memory.

This table comes from immunoSEQ multiplex PCR, and its TCRdb copy is limited to in-frame clones, with some not included. The sample carries about 1.1 million clones, roughly 80% recorded once. The sequence was collected from a man younger than 30 in good health. Some clones in this sample may be carry-over from other donors' samples. Source material: memory CD4+ T cells from PBMCs. As for subset: CD45RA-negative fraction.

The CDR3 DNA follows: TGTGCCAGCAGTAAAGCCCTGGGCCAGGACAATGAGCAGTTCTTC. Its translation: CASSKALGQDNEQFF. V is TRBV21-1 and J is TRBJ2-1; the table's D gene call, TRBD1, was not cross checked with the DNA. TRBV21-1 is classified as a pseudogene. This CDR3 spans 15 amino acids.